The sequence of this TCR beta chain was determined in a study of vaccination effects on CD4 cells after COVID-19. On this clone: Its antigen is not identified.

CDR3 length equals 18 residues. Germline V CDR1 and CDR2: MNHEY, SMNVEV (reference sequence). The junction had 6 bases not matched to a gene; V was cut back by 2 bases and J by 2 bases. Within the ViraFEST assay, antigen-specific CD4+ T cells underwent expansion with viral peptide pools prior to sequencing. Following culture for approximately ten days, CD4+ T cells were isolated. PCR confirmed that the person was infected with SARS-CoV-2 between March and December 2020. Half the medium was swapped for IL-2 medium on days 3 and 7. TCRdb keeps only in-frame clones here, not all; method: immunoSEQ multiplex PCR. The top ten hold roughly 30% of the sample, which has nearly 45,000 clones, roughly 65% seen once.

Sequences were derived from CD4+ T cells from PBMCs cultured with a peptide pool, sampled before COVID-19 vaccination. The receptor was isolated from a human donor who had a prior SARS-CoV-2 infection. The chain recombines TRBV27 with TRBJ2-3, with 14 bases matching TRBD2. In DNA, the CDR3 is TGTGCCAGCAGTTTAATGAGGACTAGCGGGAGGATCACAGATACGCAGTATTTT. It is translated as CASSLMRTSGRITDTQYF.